This is a list of T cell receptor beta chains from one sample in a study of read filtering for tumor transcriptome and immune sequencing. From the reads, TCRdb called clonotypes with MiXCR, one entry per CDR3 protein. Of fewer than 150,000 distinct CDR3 sequences detected, about an eighth appear once; the ten largest clones hold 8% to 13%. Material for sequencing was a population of CD138-negative cells sorted from bone marrow. The receptors were gathered from a donor at least 40 years old with multiple myeloma. CDR3s include the opening cysteine and the closing phenylalanine or tryptophan. The order of the fields is J gene, V gene, clone size, D gene, CDR3 DNA, CDR3 protein. D genes are given only for firm matches. Clone size is not always given. Where it is, it says once, few, many or a class for expanded clones.

j_gene: TRBJ2-6; v_gene: TRBV30; abundance: many; d_gene: -; CDR3nt: TGTGCCTGGGTGACACACTCTGGGGCCAACGTCCTGACTTTC; CDR3aa: CAWVTHSGANVLTF
j_gene: TRBJ2-1; v_gene: TRBV29-1; abundance: many; d_gene: -; CDR3nt: TGCAGCGTAGCGCATGGGGCGAGCTCCTACAATGAGCAGTTCTTC; CDR3aa: CSVAHGASSYNEQFF
j_gene: TRBJ1-1; v_gene: TRBV7-8; abundance: -; d_gene: -; CDR3nt: TGTGCCAGCAGCTTAGCCGCCGGCACTGAGGCTTCCTTT; CDR3aa: CASSLAAGTEASF
j_gene: TRBJ2-5; v_gene: TRBV6-6; abundance: few; d_gene: -; CDR3nt: TGTGCCAGCAGGATTGGAGAGACCCAGTACTTC; CDR3aa: CASRIGETQYF
j_gene: TRBJ2-2; v_gene: TRBV4-1; abundance: -; d_gene: TRBD1; CDR3nt: TGCGCCAGCAGCCCGCATCACAGGGGCGGGAACACCGGGGAGCTGTTTTTT; CDR3aa: CASSPHHRGGNTGELFF
j_gene: TRBJ2-3; v_gene: TRBV3-1; abundance: many; d_gene: -; CDR3nt: TGTGCCAGCAGCCAACCGACAGCAGATACGCAGTATTTT; CDR3aa: CASSQPTADTQYF
j_gene: TRBJ2-6; v_gene: TRBV6-6; abundance: many; d_gene: -; CDR3nt: TGTGCCAGCAGTTACGAGGGACGCCTCCCGACCAACGTCCTGACTTTC; CDR3aa: CASSYEGRLPTNVLTF
j_gene: TRBJ2-3; v_gene: TRBV10-3; abundance: many; d_gene: TRBD1; CDR3nt: TGTGCCATCAGTGAGTCGACAGGGGCAGATACGCAGTATTTT; CDR3aa: CAISESTGADTQYF
j_gene: TRBJ2-5; v_gene: TRBV28; abundance: -; d_gene: -; CDR3nt: TGTGCCAGCAGTTTCGGGAGTGCTCCAGAGACCCAGTACTTC; CDR3aa: CASSFGSAPETQYF
j_gene: TRBJ2-5; v_gene: TRBV7-9; abundance: few; d_gene: TRBD1; CDR3nt: TGTGCCAGCGGTAGCAAAACAGGGGAAGAGACCCAGTACTTC; CDR3aa: CASGSKTGEETQYF
j_gene: TRBJ2-5; v_gene: TRBV9; abundance: many; d_gene: -; CDR3nt: TGTGCCAGCAGCGTGGGGAGTTACCAAGAGACCCAGTACTTC; CDR3aa: CASSVGSYQETQYF
j_gene: TRBJ1-1; v_gene: TRBV11-2; abundance: many; d_gene: TRBD1; CDR3nt: TGTGCCAGCAGCCCCTCCAGGGGGGACACTGAAGCTTTCTTT; CDR3aa: CASSPSRGDTEAFF
j_gene: TRBJ2-6; v_gene: TRBV6-5; abundance: many; d_gene: -; CDR3nt: TGTGCCAGCAGTTATAGGCACAGCTCTGGGGCCAACGTCCTGACTTTC; CDR3aa: CASSYRHSSGANVLTF
j_gene: TRBJ1-2; v_gene: TRBV28; abundance: many; d_gene: -; CDR3nt: TGTGCCAGCAGTTTAAGTCAGCGGGGCAAATATGGCTACACCTTC; CDR3aa: CASSLSQRGKYGYTF
j_gene: TRBJ2-2; v_gene: TRBV27; abundance: many; d_gene: -; CDR3nt: TGTGCCAGCAGTTTATCGGGTCCGGACACCGGGGAGCTGTTTTTT; CDR3aa: CASSLSGPDTGELFF
j_gene: TRBJ2-1; v_gene: TRBV19; abundance: few; d_gene: TRBD2; CDR3nt: TGTGCCAGTACCGCCGGGACTAGCGGAACCAATGAGCAGTTCTTC; CDR3aa: CASTAGTSGTNEQFF
j_gene: TRBJ2-6; v_gene: TRBV5-1; abundance: many; d_gene: -; CDR3nt: TGCGCCAGCAGCTCGTGGCCCGTAATAGCTAGTATAGCTGGGGCCAACGTCCTGACTTTC; CDR3aa: CASSSWPVIASIAGANVLTF
j_gene: TRBJ2-1; v_gene: TRBV5-1; abundance: many; d_gene: -; CDR3nt: TGCGCCAGCAGCTCCGAGGGGACCCGAGCAAATGAGCAGTTCTTC; CDR3aa: CASSSEGTRANEQFF
j_gene: TRBJ1-4; v_gene: TRBV7-9; abundance: many; d_gene: TRBD1; CDR3nt: TGTGCCAGCAGCTTAGTCACAGGGGGAAATACTGAAAAACTGTTTTTT; CDR3aa: CASSLVTGGNTEKLFF
j_gene: TRBJ2-7; v_gene: TRBV30; abundance: -; d_gene: -; CDR3nt: TGTGCCGGCTCCCGGGTCGGCTACGAGCAGTACTTC; CDR3aa: CAGSRVGYEQYF
j_gene: TRBJ2-2; v_gene: TRBV4-2; abundance: many; d_gene: -; CDR3nt: TGTGCCAGCAGCCCTGAGACACTTTACGGGGAGCTGTTTTTT; CDR3aa: CASSPETLYGELFF
j_gene: TRBJ2-5; v_gene: TRBV6-6; abundance: few; d_gene: TRBD1; CDR3nt: TGTGCCAGCAGTTACTCATTGGACAGGGGGCGGGAAGAGACCCAGTACTTC; CDR3aa: CASSYSLDRGREETQYF
j_gene: TRBJ2-1; v_gene: TRBV20-1; abundance: -; d_gene: TRBD2; CDR3nt: TGCAGTGCTAGAGGTCACGGGAGGGATTACAATGAGCAGTTCTTC; CDR3aa: CSARGHGRDYNEQFF
j_gene: TRBJ2-3; v_gene: TRBV11-2; abundance: many; d_gene: -; CDR3nt: TGTGCCAGCAGCCCAATAGATACGCAGTATTTT; CDR3aa: CASSPIDTQYF
j_gene: TRBJ2-2; v_gene: TRBV18; abundance: -; d_gene: -; CDR3nt: TGTGCCAGCTCACCATCTAATAGTCTGAACACCGGGGAGCTGTTTTTT; CDR3aa: CASSPSNSLNTGELFF
j_gene: TRBJ1-6; v_gene: TRBV29-1; abundance: -; d_gene: -; CDR3nt: TGCAGCTTTGCGGGGACTGAAAATTCACCCCTCCACTTT; CDR3aa: CSFAGTENSPLHF
j_gene: TRBJ2-7; v_gene: TRBV7-2; abundance: -; d_gene: TRBD2; CDR3nt: TGTGCCAGCAGCTTAGTGGAGTTAGCGGGAGGAGGTGAGCAGTACTTC; CDR3aa: CASSLVELAGGGEQYF
j_gene: TRBJ2-5; v_gene: TRBV28; abundance: -; d_gene: -; CDR3nt: TGTGCCAGCAGCCGACCAGGGACTCAAGAGGCCCAGTACTTC; CDR3aa: CASSRPGTQEAQYF
j_gene: TRBJ2-1; v_gene: TRBV7-9; abundance: many; d_gene: TRBD1; CDR3nt: TGTGCCAGCAGCTTTTTTGACAGGGCGGGCAATGAGCAGTTCTTC; CDR3aa: CASSFFDRAGNEQFF
j_gene: TRBJ1-1; v_gene: TRBV20-1; abundance: many; d_gene: -; CDR3nt: TGCAGTGCTAGAGAAAACACTGAAGCTTTCTTT; CDR3aa: CSARENTEAFF
j_gene: TRBJ1-1; v_gene: TRBV5-1; abundance: many; d_gene: -; CDR3nt: TGCGCCAGCAGCTTGGGCGGCTCCCAAAACACTGAAGCTTTCTTT; CDR3aa: CASSLGGSQNTEAFF
j_gene: TRBJ1-4; v_gene: TRBV5-1; abundance: many; d_gene: -; CDR3nt: TGCGCCAGCAGCTTGAGAACAACTGGAAATGAAAAACTGTTTTTT; CDR3aa: CASSLRTTGNEKLFF
j_gene: TRBJ1-5; v_gene: TRBV19; abundance: -; d_gene: -; CDR3nt: TGTGCCAGTAGTATGGGAGGGCAGCCCCAGCATTTT; CDR3aa: CASSMGGQPQHF
j_gene: TRBJ2-1; v_gene: TRBV30; abundance: many; d_gene: TRBD1; CDR3nt: TGTGCCTGGAGCGGGACAGGGGGCAATGAGCAGTTCTTC; CDR3aa: CAWSGTGGNEQFF
j_gene: TRBJ2-3; v_gene: TRBV18; abundance: many; d_gene: TRBD1; CDR3nt: TGTGCCAGCTCACCACCTAGACAGGGAGGCACAGATACGCAGTATTTT; CDR3aa: CASSPPRQGGTDTQYF
j_gene: TRBJ2-3; v_gene: TRBV20-1; abundance: -; d_gene: TRBD1; CDR3nt: TGCAGTGCTAGCGATAGGACAGGGGATAGCACAGATACGCAGTATTTT; CDR3aa: CSASDRTGDSTDTQYF
j_gene: TRBJ2-5; v_gene: TRBV29-1; abundance: few; d_gene: TRBD2; CDR3nt: TGCAACGTACCCACTAGCGGGGAGACCCAGTACTTC; CDR3aa: CNVPTSGETQYF
j_gene: TRBJ1-2; v_gene: TRBV18; abundance: many; d_gene: -; CDR3nt: TGTGCCAGCTCACCGGGGCAGGCGACTTACTATGGCTACACCTTC; CDR3aa: CASSPGQATYYGYTF
j_gene: TRBJ2-1; v_gene: TRBV11-2; abundance: -; d_gene: -; CDR3nt: TGTGCCAGCAGCCGAGGAGGTGAGGCAGGAGAGCAGTTCTTC; CDR3aa: CASSRGGEAGEQFF
j_gene: TRBJ2-5; v_gene: TRBV5-1; abundance: few; d_gene: TRBD1; CDR3nt: TGCGCCAGCAGTTGGGGACAGGGTAGAGAGACCCAGTACTTC; CDR3aa: CASSWGQGRETQYF
j_gene: TRBJ1-5; v_gene: TRBV7-2; abundance: many; d_gene: -; CDR3nt: TGTGCCAGCAGCTTAGCGCAGTGGAATAGCAATCAGCCCCAGCATTTT; CDR3aa: CASSLAQWNSNQPQHF
j_gene: TRBJ2-5; v_gene: TRBV29-1; abundance: many; d_gene: TRBD1; CDR3nt: TGCAGCGTTGAATCCGGGACAGGTACAACTCAGTACTTC; CDR3aa: CSVESGTGTTQYF
j_gene: TRBJ1-6; v_gene: TRBV9; abundance: many; d_gene: -; CDR3nt: TGTGCCAGCAGCGTAGAACAGCATAATTCACCCCTCCACTTT; CDR3aa: CASSVEQHNSPLHF
j_gene: TRBJ2-1; v_gene: TRBV6-5; abundance: few; d_gene: -; CDR3nt: TGTGCCAGCAAGAAGGGGTCCTACAATGAGCAGTTCTTC; CDR3aa: CASKKGSYNEQFF